Presented here are 18 T cell receptor beta chains from one specimen sequenced in a study of shared T cell receptors in the human thymus. TCRdb keeps only in-frame clones here, not all; method: immunoSEQ multiplex PCR. The data show over 65,000 clones, nearly 95% seen once. Material for sequencing was thymocytes. These receptors were collected from a human donor.

The chain has TRBV25-1 and TRBJ1-4; possible D gene TRBD1, 6 bases. V was pared by 3 bases and J by 7 bases, with 15 bases between. The CDR3 is 15 residues long. Germline-derived CDR1 and CDR2 are MGHDK and SYGVNS. CDR3 nucleotide sequence: TGTGCCAGCAGTGATAAGGGGGGGAGGGGTGAAAAACTGTTTTTT. Protein product: CASSDKGGRGEKLFF.

This clone was observed once. The chain employs TRBV27 and TRBJ2-7; 7 bases agree with TRBD1. Germline V gene lookup returns CDR1 MNHEY and CDR2 SMNVEV (reference sequence). The CDR3 spans 15 residues. The ends lost 4 bases at V and 0 bases at J; junction bases unmatched: 6. The CDR3 loop reads CASSYSGQSSYEQYF. CDR3 nucleotide sequence: TGTGCCAGCAGTTACTCGGGACAGAGCTCCTACGAGCAGTACTTC.

The rearrangement uses TRBV2 and TRBJ2-1; 10 positions agree with TRBD2. Germline CDR1 reads SNHLY; CDR2 reads FYNNEI. V dropped 2 bases and J dropped 0; count of bases not matched to a gene: 25. CDR3 length: 24 residues. The CDR3 DNA follows: TGTGCCAGCAGTGAAAAATATACGGAGACGCTTATATCCCCTAGCGGGAGCTCCTACAATGAGCAGTTCTTC. Translating gives CASSEKYTETLISPSGSSYNEQFF.

This chain joins TRBV29-1 and TRBJ2-7; D ambiguous. The CDR3 length is 12 residues. The V and J ends lost 1 base and 3 bases respectively, with 7 bases between them. Germline CDR1 and CDR2: SQVTM and ANQGSEA. CDR3 loop: CSVEVADYEQYF. The CDR3 DNA follows: TGCAGCGTTGAAGTTGCTGACTACGAGCAGTACTTC.

The V gene is TRBV7-2, the J gene TRBJ1-5; 7 positions agree with TRBD1. Germline V gene data show CDR1 as SGHTA and CDR2 as FQGNSA. The ends lost 2 bases at V and 4 bases at J; junction bases unmatched: 11. The CDR3 is made up of 17 amino acids. DNA for the CDR3: TGTGCCAGCAGCTTAAGCGGGGACAGAACATTAAATCAGCCCCAGCATTTT. Translating it yields CASSLSGDRTLNQPQHF.

The gene calls are TRBV4-2 and TRBJ2-5; perhaps TRBD2 as D (5 bases). This CDR3 is 17 amino acids long. The germline V gene has CDR1 LGHNA and CDR2 YNFKEQ. Trimming stripped 0 bases from V and 7 bases from J, with 21 bases between. CDR3 in amino acids: CASSQDMEASRVGTQYF. Written as DNA, the CDR3 is TGTGCCAGCAGCCAAGATATGGAAGCTAGCCGGGTAGGGACCCAGTACTTC.

The chain employs TRBV7-7 and TRBJ2-5; 11 bases are shared with TRBD2. The germline V gene has CDR1 SSHAT and CDR2 FNYEAQ (reference sequence). This CDR3 spans 19 amino acids. The ends lost 4 bases at V and 4 bases at J; junction bases unmatched: 17. The CDR3 coding sequence is TGTGCCAGCAGCTCGCACTATGCGATTAGCGGGGGGGCTCCAGAGACCCAGTACTTC. This encodes CASSSHYAISGGAPETQYF.

This chain uses TRBV6-5 with TRBJ1-2, with D possibly being TRBD1 (5 bases). The CDR3 has 14 residues. Trimming shortened V by 6 bases and J by 7 bases, and 18 bases separated the two germline ends. Germline V gene sequence: CDR1 MNHEY, CDR2 SVGAGI. The CDR3 DNA reads TGTGCCAGCAGCTACAGGAGGTTGCAAGGTGGCTACACCTTC. This encodes CASSYRRLQGGYTF.

The chain is built from TRBV6-1 and TRBJ1-5; possible D gene TRBD1, 6 bases. Trimming left V 4 bases short and J 0 bases short, with 13 bases between. The V gene's germline CDR1 is MNHNS and CDR2 SASEGT. This CDR3 has 16 amino acids. In DNA, the CDR3 is TGTGCCAGCAGTGCCAGACAGGCCTCTAGCAATCAGCCCCAGCATTTT. Amino acids: CASSARQASSNQPQHF.

This clone showed up just once. The rearrangement joins TRBV6-5 to TRBJ1-2; unclear D gene. Trimming took 0 bases from V and 7 from J, leaving 12 bases between them. Germline-derived CDR1 and CDR2 are MNHEY and SVGAGI. The CDR3 length is 14 residues. The CDR3: CASSYSTGRVGYTF. The DNA of the CDR3 is TGTGCCAGCAGTTACTCGACGGGTCGGGTTGGCTACACCTTC.

The chain recombines TRBV2 with TRBJ2-7, with D perhaps matching TRBD1 or TRBD2 (6 bases each). The germline V gene has CDR1 SNHLY and CDR2 FYNNEI. The V end lost 1 base, the J end lost 4 bases, and 14 bases lay between the germline ends. The CDR3 totals 15 residues. The CDR3 spells CASSEESGEEYEQYF. DNA of the CDR3: TGTGCCAGCAGTGAAGAGTCAGGGGAGGAGTACGAGCAGTACTTC.

The chain couples TRBV19 to TRBJ2-7; D unclear. Germline loops: CDR1 LNHDA, CDR2 SQIVND (reference sequence). The CDR3 spans 15 residues. Trimming took off 2 bases at V and 3 bases at J, with 14 bases between the two ends. The CDR3 sequence is CASSIRSGFVYEQYF. The DNA for the CDR3 is TGTGCCAGTAGTATACGCTCCGGTTTTGTCTACGAGCAGTACTTC.

J is TRBJ2-1 and V is TRBV14; D is uncertain. This CDR3 is 16 amino acids long. Germline V gene sequence: CDR1 SGHDN, CDR2 FVKESK. Between the trimmed V and J ends, which lost 1 base and 9 bases, there was a span of 19 bases. In DNA, the CDR3 is TGTGCCAGCAGCCAAGCCCGATTGGATCAACTTTGTGAGCAGTTCTTC. Its protein product is CASSQARLDQLCEQFF.

This clone showed up just once. V usage is TRBV20-1 and J usage is TRBJ1-3; no firm D call. CDR1 is DFQATT, CDR2 SNEGSKA, per germline (reference sequence). CDR3 size: 11 residues. Deletions cut 2 bases from V and 3 bases from J, with 2 bases between. CDR3 sequence: CSARSGNTIYF. CDR3 in DNA: TGCAGTGCTAGAAGTGGAAACACCATATATTTT.

This clone was recorded only once. This sequence joins TRBV7-2 and TRBJ1-3; TRBD1 matches at 9 bases. The CDR3 is made up of 14 amino acids. The V gene end was trimmed by 5 bases and the J gene end by 2 bases; junction bases not matched to a gene: 1. The germline V gene encodes CDR1 SGHTA and CDR2 FQGNSA. The CDR3 DNA follows: TGTGCCAGCAGCCGGACAGGGGCTGGAAACACCATATATTTT. It is translated as CASSRTGAGNTIYF. Looking up the rest from reference TRBV7-2 and TRBJ1-3 gives the full variable domain: GAGVSQSPSNKVTEKGKDVELRCDPISGHTALYWYRQSLGQGLEFLIYFQGNSAPDKSGLPSDRFSAERTGGSVSTLTIQRTQQEDSAVYLCASSRTGAGNTIYFGEGSWLTVV.

This rearrangement joins TRBV9 to TRBJ2-2; 10 bases agree with TRBD2. The length of the CDR3 is 17 residues. The germline V gene encodes CDR1 SGDLS and CDR2 YYNGEE. Trimming took 0 bases from V and 3 from J; bases not matched to a gene: 5. The CDR3 DNA is TGTGCCAGCAGCGTAGAGGTAGCGGGGGGATACACCGGGGAGCTGTTTTTT. Translation: CASSVEVAGGYTGELFF.

This chain joins TRBV12-5 and TRBJ1-2, with 11 bases fitting TRBD1. Trimming removed 7 bases from V and 6 bases from J; junction bases left unmatched: 13. The CDR3 is 16 amino acids. In germline, CDR1 is LGHNT, CDR2 FRNRAP. The CDR3 bases are TGTGCTAGTGCCATGGACAGGGGGCTAAGGGCGGATGGCTACACCTTC. As protein: CASAMDRGLRADGYTF. Together with reference TRBV12-5 and TRBJ1-2, the CDR3 gives the full variable domain: DARVTQTPRHKVTEMGQEVTMRCQPILGHNTVFWYRQTMMQGLELLAYFRNRAPLDDSGMPKDRFSAEMPDATLATLKIQPSEPRDSAVYFCASAMDRGLRADGYTFGSGTRLTVV.

V gene TRBV25-1 combines with J gene TRBJ2-2; the D gene is possibly TRBD2 (7 bases). The CDR3 totals 17 residues. Trimming cost V 1 base and J 7 bases, with 19 bases left between them. Germline assignment: CDR1 MGHDK and CDR2 SYGVNS. The CDR3 DNA reads TGTGCCAGCAGTGAATCCCCGGGGGGCTATTACAGCGGGGAGCTGTTTTTT. Its translation: CASSESPGGYYSGELFF.